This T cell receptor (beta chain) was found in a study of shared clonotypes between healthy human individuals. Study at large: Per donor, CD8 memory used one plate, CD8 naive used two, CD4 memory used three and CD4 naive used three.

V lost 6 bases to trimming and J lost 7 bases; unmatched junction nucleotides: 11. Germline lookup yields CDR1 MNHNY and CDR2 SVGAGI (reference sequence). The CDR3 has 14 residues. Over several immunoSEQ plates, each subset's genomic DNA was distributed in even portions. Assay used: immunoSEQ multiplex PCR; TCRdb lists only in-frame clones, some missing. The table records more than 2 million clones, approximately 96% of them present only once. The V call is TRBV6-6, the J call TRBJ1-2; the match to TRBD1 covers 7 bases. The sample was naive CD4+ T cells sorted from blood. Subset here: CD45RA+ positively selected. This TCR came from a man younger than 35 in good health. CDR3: CASSPGGVVSGYTF. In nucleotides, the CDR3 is TGTGCCAGCAGCCCAGGGGGGGTGGTTAGTGGCTACACCTTC.